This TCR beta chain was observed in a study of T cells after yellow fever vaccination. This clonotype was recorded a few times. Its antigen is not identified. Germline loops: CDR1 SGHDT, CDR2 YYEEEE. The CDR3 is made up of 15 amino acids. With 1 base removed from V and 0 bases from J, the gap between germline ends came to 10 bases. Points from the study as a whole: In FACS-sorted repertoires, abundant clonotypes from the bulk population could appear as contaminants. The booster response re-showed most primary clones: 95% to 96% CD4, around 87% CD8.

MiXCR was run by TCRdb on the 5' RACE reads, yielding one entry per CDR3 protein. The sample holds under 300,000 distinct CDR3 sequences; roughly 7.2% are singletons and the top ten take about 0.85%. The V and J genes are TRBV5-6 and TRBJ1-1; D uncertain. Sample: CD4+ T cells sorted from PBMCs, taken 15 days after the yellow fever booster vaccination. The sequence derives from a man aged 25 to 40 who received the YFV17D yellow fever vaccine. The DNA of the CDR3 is TGTGCCAGCAGCTTGCAAACGGTCATGAACACTGAAGCTTTCTTT. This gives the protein CASSLQTVMNTEAFF.